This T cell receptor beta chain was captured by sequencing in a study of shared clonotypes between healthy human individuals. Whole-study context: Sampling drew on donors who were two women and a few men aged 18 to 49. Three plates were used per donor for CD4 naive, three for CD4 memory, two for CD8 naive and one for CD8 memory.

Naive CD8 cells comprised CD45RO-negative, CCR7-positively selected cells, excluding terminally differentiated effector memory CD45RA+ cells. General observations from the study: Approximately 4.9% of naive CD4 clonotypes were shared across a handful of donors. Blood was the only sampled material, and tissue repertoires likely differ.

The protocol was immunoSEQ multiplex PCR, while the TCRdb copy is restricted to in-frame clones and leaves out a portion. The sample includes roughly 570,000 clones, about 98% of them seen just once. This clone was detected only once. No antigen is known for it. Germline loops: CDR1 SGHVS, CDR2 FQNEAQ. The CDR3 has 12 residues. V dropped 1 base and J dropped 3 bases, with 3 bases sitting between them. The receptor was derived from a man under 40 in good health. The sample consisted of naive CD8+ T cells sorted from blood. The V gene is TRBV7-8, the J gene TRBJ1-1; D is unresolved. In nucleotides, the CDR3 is TGTGCCAGCAGCTTAGTCCACACTGAAGCTTTCTTT. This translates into CASSLVHTEAFF.